The next 29 T cell receptor beta chains were all read from a single sample in a study of T-cell memory formation after mild COVID-19. MiXCR was run by TCRdb on the 5' RACE reads, yielding one entry per CDR3 protein. The sample includes a few hundred thousand distinct CDR3 sequences, 25% to 30% of them seen just once. The sequenced sample consisted of PBMCs or a T cell subset sorted from them (not recorded which). These receptors originate from an adult woman who had mild COVID-19 (a few samples of this study predate the infection). Cell type and time point are not known.

This rearrangement joins TRBV11-2 to TRBJ1-1; D is uncertain. The germline V and J ends were trimmed by 0 bases and 1 base, with 6 bases remaining between them. This CDR3 contains 14 residues. Per germline, CDR1 SGHAT and CDR2 FQNNGV. CDR3 amino acids: CASSLDPGNTEAFF. DNA for the CDR3: TGTGCCAGCAGCTTAGACCCAGGGAACACTGAAGCTTTCTTT.

The V call is TRBV15, the J call TRBJ1-3; perhaps TRBD1 as D (5 bases). V dropped 5 bases and J dropped 3 bases, with 14 bases sitting between them. The CDR3 is 15 amino acids. Looked up from germline, CDR1 is LNHNV and CDR2 is YYDKDF (reference sequence). The CDR3 nucleotides are TGTGCCACCAGCCCTCCGGGGCGAAATGGAAACACCATATATTTT. This encodes CATSPPGRNGNTIYF.

A single count supports this clonotype. The CDR3 region has the DNA TGCGCCAGCAGCTTGGATGAGGGGACCTACAGCGGGGCTGAAGCTTTCTTT. This gives the protein CASSLDEGTYSGAEAFF. J is TRBJ1-1 and V is TRBV5-1; weak D call: TRBD1 (5 bases). The CDR3 sequence is 17 residues long. The germline V gene encodes CDR1 SGHRS and CDR2 YFSETQ. V was cut by 0 bases and J by 6 bases, with 21 bases left in between.

There are many counts of this clonotype. CDR3 coding DNA: TGTGCCAGCAGCTCGGGACAGGACTATGGCTACACCTTC. Protein product: CASSSGQDYGYTF. This chain connects TRBV7-6 to TRBJ1-2, with TRBD1 matching 8 bases. The CDR3 is 13 amino acids. Trimming cost V 4 bases and J 3 bases; bases outside gene matches: 1. Looked up from germline, CDR1 is SGHVS and CDR2 is FNYEAQ. Full variable domain (outside the CDR3, taken from reference TRBV7-6 and TRBJ1-2): GAGVSQSPRYKVTKRGQDVALRCDPISGHVSLYWYRQALGQGPEFLTYFNYEAQQDKSGLPNDRFSAERPEGSISTLTIQRTEQRDSAMYRCASSSGQDYGYTFGSGTRLTVV.

This clonotype was detected a few times. The junction differs from germline at one of its ends, possibly a read error. The chain carries TRBV20-1 and TRBJ2-7; D may be TRBD1 or TRBD2 (5 bases each). The CDR3 covers 13 residues. Germline CDR1 DFQATT, CDR2 SNEGSKA (reference sequence). Written as DNA, the CDR3 is TGCAGCGCTACTGGGACCCAAGGACCGGCGCAGTACTTC. It codes for CSATGTQGPAQYF.

This clonotype was found a few times. The chain has TRBV27 and TRBJ1-5, with TRBD1 as a possible D gene (6 bases). V shed 4 bases and J shed 3 bases, with 7 bases lying between them. The CDR3 totals 13 residues. From germline, CDR1 is MNHEY and CDR2 SMNVEV (reference sequence). In nucleotides, the CDR3 is TGTGCCAGCAGTTGGGACATCAATCAGCCCCAGCATTTT. Its translation is CASSWDINQPQHF.

The chain is built from TRBV7-2 and TRBJ2-5, with no clear D. Germline values: CDR1 SGHTA, CDR2 FQGNSA. V was pared by 3 bases and J by 0 bases, with 8 bases between. This CDR3 region has 14 residues. CDR3 nucleotide sequence: TGTGCCAGCAGCTTTTCCTTGTACCAAGAGACCCAGTACTTC. Residues: CASSFSLYQETQYF. The whole variable domain, remainder taken from reference TRBV7-2 and TRBJ2-5, is GAGVSQSPSNKVTEKGKDVELRCDPISGHTALYWYRQSLGQGLEFLIYFQGNSAPDKSGLPSDRFSAERTGGSVSTLTIQRTQQEDSAVYLCASSFSLYQETQYFGPGTRLLVL.

This clonotype was detected a few times. The V gene is TRBV5-1, the J gene TRBJ2-6; tentative D call: TRBD1 (5 bases). The V end lost 4 bases, the J end lost 0 bases, and 11 bases lay between the germline ends. Germline V gives CDR1 SGHRS, CDR2 YFSETQ. The CDR3 totals 16 residues. The CDR3 DNA sequence: TGCGCCAGCAGCCCTAGACAGAGCTCTGGGGCCAACGTCCTGACTTTC. As protein: CASSPRQSSGANVLTF.

In its sample, this clonotype was seen a few times. The chain has TRBV3-1 and TRBJ2-7; 12 bases match TRBD2. The V gene's germline CDR1 is LGHDT and CDR2 YNNKEL (reference sequence). The CDR3 consists of 19 residues. V shed 3 bases, J shed 1 base, and the junction held 13 bases outside the gene matches. The CDR3 DNA follows: TGTGCCAGCAGCCATCTTTGGACTAGCGGGGCGTCTAGTTCCTACGAGCAGTACTTC. Amino acid sequence: CASSHLWTSGASSSYEQYF.

Comments on this clonotype: The junction departs from the called germline gene at one end, perhaps through a read error. The chain links TRBV7-7 to TRBJ2-5; a weak D match, TRBD2 (5 bases). The CDR3 consists of 15 residues. From germline, CDR1 is SSHAT and CDR2 FNYEAQ (reference sequence). Here the CDR3 reads CASSLRREMVETQYF. CDR3 DNA: TGTGCTAGCAGCTTAAGAAGGGAGATGGTAGAGACCCAGTACTTC.

This clonotype occurred many times. The chain employs TRBV7-3 and TRBJ2-5; D remains unclear. Germline V CDR1 and CDR2: SGHTA, FQGTGA. CDR3 length equals 15 residues. Trimming removed 4 bases at V and 2 bases at J, with 14 bases between. CDR3 in DNA: TGTGCCAGCAGCTCCGGGTTGCCTTCGCAAGAGACCCAGTACTTC. It yields the protein CASSSGLPSQETQYF.

The chain uses TRBV7-9 and TRBJ2-5, with TRBD2 matching 8 bases. The CDR3 runs to 13 residues. With 6 bases clipped from V and 7 bases from J, the junction kept 7 bases outside the gene matches. Germline CDR1 is SEHNR and CDR2 is FQNEAQ (reference sequence). The CDR3: CASRLAGVVTQYF. CDR3 in DNA: TGTGCCAGCAGGCTAGCGGGCGTTGTGACCCAGTACTTC.

The table lists this clonotype with many counts. J is TRBJ2-7 and V is TRBV5-5, with no clear D. The V and J ends lost 0 bases and 3 bases respectively, with 10 bases between them. Germline assignment: CDR1 SGHKS and CDR2 YYEKEE (reference sequence). The CDR3 extends over 14 amino acids. Here the CDR3 reads CASSLGPLFYEQYF. The CDR3 DNA reads as TGTGCCAGCAGCTTGGGGCCGCTTTTCTACGAGCAGTACTTC.

This clonotype occurred a few times. This chain links TRBV7-2 with TRBJ1-5; D is ambiguous. The CDR3 contains 15 residues. Germline V CDR1 and CDR2: SGHTA, FQGNSA. Trimming removed 1 base at V and 0 bases at J, with 7 bases between. The CDR3 DNA follows: TGTGCCAGCAGCTTAGACGGCTATAGCAATCAGCCCCAGCATTTT. The encoded protein is CASSLDGYSNQPQHF.

The chain joins TRBV12-3 or TRBV12-4 to TRBJ2-1; 14 bases align to TRBD2. V was pared by 5 bases and J by 9 bases, with 6 bases of the junction left unmatched. The CDR3 is 15 residues long. The CDR3 protein is CASSLAGLAGVEQFF. The CDR3 region has the DNA TGTGCCAGCAGTCTTGCGGGACTAGCGGGAGTTGAGCAGTTCTTC.

The chain joins TRBV6-2 or TRBV6-3 to TRBJ2-1; D is possibly TRBD1 (5 bases). Germline CDR1 reads MNHEY; CDR2 reads SVGEGT. CDR3 size: 15 residues. Trimming shortened V by 2 bases and J by 7 bases, and 15 bases separated the two germline ends. CDR3 region: CASSYGASGSNEQFF. CDR3 bases: TGTGCCAGCAGTTACGGGGCTAGTGGGTCTAATGAGCAGTTCTTC.

This clonotype was seen a handful of times. The chain employs TRBV7-2 and TRBJ2-1; 12 positions agree with TRBD2. V lost 5 bases and J lost 3; bases outside the gene matches: 8. Per germline, CDR1 SGHTA and CDR2 FQGNSA. The length of the CDR3 is 17 residues. The CDR3 sequence: CASSATTSGSIYNEQFF. In DNA, the CDR3 is TGTGCCAGCAGCGCGACGACTAGCGGGAGTATCTACAATGAGCAGTTCTTC.

The rearrangement joins TRBV24-1 to TRBJ2-3; D is uncertain. The V end lost 3 bases, the J end lost 6 bases, and 9 bases lay between the germline ends. The germline V gene encodes CDR1 KGHDR and CDR2 SFDVKD. This CDR3 region has 13 residues. Here the CDR3 reads CATSDTVADTQYF. The DNA of the CDR3 is TGTGCCACCAGTGATACGGTCGCGGATACGCAGTATTTT.

This clonotype was seen only a few times. This chain joins TRBV29-1 and TRBJ1-1; D gene ambiguous. The CDR3 length is 12 residues. V lost 8 bases and J 3 bases, leaving 13 bases between the germline ends. Germline CDR1 reads SQVTM; CDR2 reads ANQGSEA. The CDR3 DNA reads TGCAGCACCCCCGGGCGGCACACTGAAGCTTTCTTT. It specifies CSTPGRHTEAFF. Full variable domain (missing parts from reference TRBV29-1 and TRBJ1-1): SAVISQKPSRDICQRGTSLTIQCQVDSQVTMMFWYRQQPGQSLTLIATANQGSEATYESGFVIDKFPISRPNLTFSTLTVSNMSPEDSSIYLCSTPGRHTEAFFGQGTRLTVV.

This clonotype was found a few times. This chain uses TRBV5-8 with TRBJ2-7; D ambiguous. The V and J ends lost 2 bases and 2 bases respectively, with 11 bases between them. The CDR3 contains 14 residues. CDR1 and CDR2 (germline): SGHTS, YDEGEE. CDR3 protein: CASSLTRIPYEQYF. The CDR3 bases are TGTGCCAGCAGCTTAACCCGGATCCCCTACGAGCAGTACTTC.

The chain combines TRBV7-8 with TRBJ2-7, with TRBD1 as a possible D gene (6 bases). Deletions cut 3 bases from V and 0 bases from J, with 9 bases between. Germline lookup yields CDR1 SGHVS and CDR2 FQNEAQ. There are 14 residues in the CDR3. CDR3 nucleotides: TGTGCCAGCAGCTTCGACAGGAGCTCCTACGAGCAGTACTTC. Translation: CASSFDRSSYEQYF.

The CDR3 loop reads CSARESTGRDTEAFF. In DNA, the CDR3 is TGCAGTGCTAGAGAATCGACAGGGAGGGACACTGAAGCTTTCTTT. The chain recombines TRBV20-1 with TRBJ1-1; 7 bases fit TRBD1. After removal of 0 bases from V and 3 bases from J, the junction contained 7 bases not matched to a gene. CDR1 is DFQATT and CDR2 is SNEGSKA in the germline V gene (reference sequence). This CDR3 is 15 amino acids long.

This sequence joins TRBV12-3 or TRBV12-4 and TRBJ2-7; TRBD2 matches 11 bases. Trimming at V came to 6 bases and at J to 4 bases, leaving 5 bases not matched to a gene. The CDR3 totals 14 residues. Here the CDR3 reads CASRPTSGVYEQYF. The CDR3 region has the DNA TGTGCCAGCAGGCCGACTAGCGGGGTGTACGAGCAGTACTTC.

This chain connects TRBV5-6 to TRBJ2-7; perhaps TRBD1 as D (6 bases). The germline V gene encodes CDR1 SGHDT and CDR2 YYEEEE. The CDR3 consists of 15 residues. V lost 0 bases and J lost 1, with 11 bases in between. This CDR3 reads CASSLDGRGSYEQYF. CDR3 nucleotide sequence: TGTGCCAGCAGCTTGGATGGCAGGGGTTCCTACGAGCAGTACTTC.

The chain recombines TRBV6-5 with TRBJ2-5; D unclear. The CDR3 is made up of 11 amino acids. CDR1 and CDR2 (germline): MNHEY, SVGAGI. Between the trimmed V and J ends, which lost 4 bases and 10 bases, there was a span of 10 bases. CDR3 sequence: CASSFSRFQYF. The CDR3 DNA reads TGTGCCAGCAGTTTCAGCAGATTCCAGTACTTC.

The gene calls are TRBV6-2 or TRBV6-3 and TRBJ1-5; unclear D gene. The CDR3 consists of 16 residues. Per the germline V gene, CDR1 is MNHEY and CDR2 is SVGEGT. Trimming stripped 6 bases from V and 6 bases from J, with 21 bases between. The CDR3 loop is CASSLRDLIRTQPQHF. For the CDR3, the DNA is TGTGCCAGCAGCTTACGTGACCTCATACGGACTCAGCCCCAGCATTTT.

The CDR3 nucleotides are TGCAGTGCTCCCCTCGAAATCCCAGGGGCGGGGGAAAATGAGCAGTTCTTC. It yields the protein CSAPLEIPGAGENEQFF. The chain links TRBV20-1 to TRBJ2-1, with D maybe TRBD2 (7 bases). The CDR3 sequence is 17 residues long. V lost 5 bases, J lost 7 bases, and 27 bases lay in between. Looked up from germline, CDR1 is DFQATT and CDR2 is SNEGSKA (reference sequence).

The chain joins TRBV24-1 to TRBJ2-7; D might be TRBD1 or TRBD2, each matching 6 bases. Trimming cost V 3 bases and J 0 bases, with 20 bases left between them. The length of the CDR3 is 18 residues. CDR1 is KGHDR and CDR2 is SFDVKD in the germline V gene. CDR3 nucleotide sequence: TGTGCCACCAGTGATCCCCAACGGAACGGGGGCGGCTCCTACGAGCAGTACTTC. This translates into CATSDPQRNGGGSYEQYF.

This clonotype turned up a few times. The V call is TRBV12-3 or TRBV12-4, the J call TRBJ2-1; 7 nucleotides agree with TRBD2. The CDR3 is 19 amino acids. With 4 bases clipped from V and 3 bases from J, the junction kept 18 bases outside the gene matches. In DNA, the CDR3 is TGTGCCAGCAGTTATGGGGGGGAATTGACTAGAGAAAACTACAATGAGCAGTTCTTC. Protein product: CASSYGGELTRENYNEQFF.